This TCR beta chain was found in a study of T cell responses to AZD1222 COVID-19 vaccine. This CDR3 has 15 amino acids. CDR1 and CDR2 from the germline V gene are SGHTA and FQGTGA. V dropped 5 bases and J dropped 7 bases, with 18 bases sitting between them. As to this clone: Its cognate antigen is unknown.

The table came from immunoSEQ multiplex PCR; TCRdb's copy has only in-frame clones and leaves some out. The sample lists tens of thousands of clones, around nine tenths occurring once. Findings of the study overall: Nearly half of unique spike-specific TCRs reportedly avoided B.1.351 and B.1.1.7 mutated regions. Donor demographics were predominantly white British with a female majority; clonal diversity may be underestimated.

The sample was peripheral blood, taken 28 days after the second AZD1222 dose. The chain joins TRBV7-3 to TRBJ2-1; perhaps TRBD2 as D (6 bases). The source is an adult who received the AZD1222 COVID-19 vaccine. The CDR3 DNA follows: TGTGCCAGCAGCACGGGAGAGGGAGCCCCGAATGAGCAGTTCTTC. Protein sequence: CASSTGEGAPNEQFF.